This record covers a single TCR beta chain. Antigen specificity is unknown. In germline, CDR1 is SSHAT, CDR2 FNYEAQ (reference sequence). The V and J ends lost 1 base and 4 bases respectively, with 7 bases between them. CDR3 length equals 13 residues. This sample stems from a study of cytomegalovirus exposure and HLA in healthy donors. Study-wide background: Prior work identified 95 million to 120 million unique TCR beta sequences in around 170 million T cells.

The study's findings and limits: The classifier reportedly diagnosed cytomegalovirus status with high specificity and sensitivity. In an earlier analysis, most TCR beta V segments were productive about 87% or about 30% of the time. In terms of immune exposure information, only CMV serostatus was available.

It was with 60 Vbeta and 13 Jbeta primers that the PCR ran. Here immunoSEQ multiplex PCR was the method, and the copy in TCRdb shows in-frame clones only, minus some. The table shows more than 95,000 clones, with approximately 74% occurring only once. The source material was PBMCs. The rearrangement links TRBV7-7 to TRBJ1-1; D is unclear. This TCR was sampled from a woman in her forties or fifties in good health and CMV-seropositive. The chain's CDR3 is CASSLETGTEAFF. CDR3 nucleotides: TGTGCCAGCAGCTTAGAGACGGGCACTGAAGCTTTCTTT.